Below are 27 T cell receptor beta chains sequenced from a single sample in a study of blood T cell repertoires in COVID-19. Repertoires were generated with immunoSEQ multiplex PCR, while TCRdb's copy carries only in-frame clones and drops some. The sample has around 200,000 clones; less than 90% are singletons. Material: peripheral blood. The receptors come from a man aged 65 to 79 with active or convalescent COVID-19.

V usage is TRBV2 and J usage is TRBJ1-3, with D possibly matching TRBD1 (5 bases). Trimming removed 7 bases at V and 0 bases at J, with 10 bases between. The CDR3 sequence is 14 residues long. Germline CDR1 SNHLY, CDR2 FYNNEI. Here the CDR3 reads CASTRQLSGNTIYF. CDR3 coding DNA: TGTGCCAGCACCAGACAGCTCTCTGGAAACACCATATATTTT.

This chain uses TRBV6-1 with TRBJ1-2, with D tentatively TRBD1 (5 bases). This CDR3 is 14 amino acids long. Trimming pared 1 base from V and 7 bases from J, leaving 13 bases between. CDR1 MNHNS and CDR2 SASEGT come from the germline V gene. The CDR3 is CASSEGQWISGYTF. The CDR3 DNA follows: TGTGCCAGCAGTGAAGGACAGTGGATTAGTGGCTACACCTTC.

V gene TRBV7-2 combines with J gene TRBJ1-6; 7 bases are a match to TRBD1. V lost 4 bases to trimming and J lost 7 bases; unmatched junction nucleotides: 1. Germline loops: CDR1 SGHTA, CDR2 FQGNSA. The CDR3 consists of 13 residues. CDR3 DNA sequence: TGTGCCAGCAGCTCGACAGGGAATTCACCCCTCCACTTT. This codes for CASSSTGNSPLHF.

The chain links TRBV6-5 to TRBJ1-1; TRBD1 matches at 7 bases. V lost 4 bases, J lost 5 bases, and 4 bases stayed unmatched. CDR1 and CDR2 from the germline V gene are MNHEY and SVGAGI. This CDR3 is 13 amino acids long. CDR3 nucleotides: TGTGCCAGCAGTTTGGACAGGACTACTGAAGCTTTCTTT. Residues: CASSLDRTTEAFF.

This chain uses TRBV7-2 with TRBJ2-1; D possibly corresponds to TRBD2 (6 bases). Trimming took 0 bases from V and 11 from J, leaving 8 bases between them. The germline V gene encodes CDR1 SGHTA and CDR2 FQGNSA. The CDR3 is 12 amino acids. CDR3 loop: CASSLARDKQFF. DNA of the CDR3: TGTGCCAGCAGCTTAGCGCGGGATAAGCAGTTCTTC.

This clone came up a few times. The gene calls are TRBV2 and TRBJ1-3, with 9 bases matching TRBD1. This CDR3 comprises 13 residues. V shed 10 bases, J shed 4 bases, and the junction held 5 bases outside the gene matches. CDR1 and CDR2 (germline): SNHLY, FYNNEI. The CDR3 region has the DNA TGTGCCACCAGCGGACAGGGGGGAAACACCATATATTTT. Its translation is CATSGQGGNTIYF. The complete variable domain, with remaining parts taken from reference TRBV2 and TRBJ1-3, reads EPEVTQTPSHQVTQMGQEVILRCVPISNHLYFYWYRQILGQKVEFLVSFYNNEISEKSEIFDDQFSVERPDGSNFTLKIRSTKLEDSAMYFCATSGQGGNTIYFGEGSWLTVV.

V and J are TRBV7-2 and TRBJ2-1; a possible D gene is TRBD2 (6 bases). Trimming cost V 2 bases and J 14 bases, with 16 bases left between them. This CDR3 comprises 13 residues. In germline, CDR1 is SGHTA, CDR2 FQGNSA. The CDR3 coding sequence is TGTGCCAGCAGCTTAAGGAGGGGCAGGGCTGAGTTCTTC. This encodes CASSLRRGRAEFF.

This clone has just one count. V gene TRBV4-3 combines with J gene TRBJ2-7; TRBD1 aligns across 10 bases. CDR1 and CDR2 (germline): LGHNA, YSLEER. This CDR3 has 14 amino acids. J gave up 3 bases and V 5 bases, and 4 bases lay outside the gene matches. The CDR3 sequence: CASSNRDRGYEQYF. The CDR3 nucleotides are TGCGCCAGCAGCAACCGGGACAGGGGCTACGAGCAGTACTTC.

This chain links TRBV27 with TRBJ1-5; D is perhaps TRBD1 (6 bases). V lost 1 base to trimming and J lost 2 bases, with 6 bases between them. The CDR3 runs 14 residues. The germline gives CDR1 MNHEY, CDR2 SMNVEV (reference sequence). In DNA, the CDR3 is TGTGCCAGCAGTTTATACAGGGGCAATCAGCCCCAGCATTTT. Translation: CASSLYRGNQPQHF.

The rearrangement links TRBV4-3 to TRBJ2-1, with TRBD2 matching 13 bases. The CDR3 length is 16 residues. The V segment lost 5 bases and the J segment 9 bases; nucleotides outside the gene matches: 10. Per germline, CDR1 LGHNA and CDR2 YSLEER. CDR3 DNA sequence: TGCGCCAGCAGCGACGGACTAGCGGGGGCCGGCAGTGAGCAGTTCTTC. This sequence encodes CASSDGLAGAGSEQFF.

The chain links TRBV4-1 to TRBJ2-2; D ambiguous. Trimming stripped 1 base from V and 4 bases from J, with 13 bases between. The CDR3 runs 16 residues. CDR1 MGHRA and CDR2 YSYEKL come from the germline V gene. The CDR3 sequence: CASSQGGLVATGELFF. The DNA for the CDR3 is TGCGCCAGCAGCCAAGGTGGTCTAGTAGCCACCGGGGAGCTGTTTTTT.

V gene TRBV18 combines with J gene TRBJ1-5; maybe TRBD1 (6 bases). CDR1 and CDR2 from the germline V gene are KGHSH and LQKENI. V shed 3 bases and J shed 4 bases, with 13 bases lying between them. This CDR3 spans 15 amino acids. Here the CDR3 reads CASSPRDRSNQPQHF. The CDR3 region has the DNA TGTGCCAGCTCACCTAGAGACAGGTCAAATCAGCCCCAGCATTTT. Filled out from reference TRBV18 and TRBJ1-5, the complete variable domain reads NAGVMQNPRHLVRRRGQEARLRCSPMKGHSHVYWYRQLPEEGLKFMVYLQKENIIDESGMPKERFSAEFPKEGPSILRIQQVVRGDSAAYFCASSPRDRSNQPQHFGDGTRLSIL.

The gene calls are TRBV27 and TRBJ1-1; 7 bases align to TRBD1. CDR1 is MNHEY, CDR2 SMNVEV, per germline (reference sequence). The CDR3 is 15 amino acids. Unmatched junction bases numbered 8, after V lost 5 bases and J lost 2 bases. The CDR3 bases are TGTGCCAGCAGTACCCCTGACAGGGTAAACACTGAAGCTTTCTTT. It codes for CASSTPDRVNTEAFF.

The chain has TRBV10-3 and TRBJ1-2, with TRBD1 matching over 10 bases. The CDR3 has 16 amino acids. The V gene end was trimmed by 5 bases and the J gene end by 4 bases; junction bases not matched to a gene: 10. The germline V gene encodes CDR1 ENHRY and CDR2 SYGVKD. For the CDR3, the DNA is TGTGCCATCAGTTTCGGGACAGGGGCCACTTTCTATGGCTACACCTTC. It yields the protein CAISFGTGATFYGYTF.

CDR3 amino acids: CASGGAGVGYGYTF. The CDR3 coding sequence is TGTGCCAGTGGTGGCGCAGGGGTTGGCTATGGCTACACCTTC. J is TRBJ1-2 and V is TRBV19; D may be TRBD1 (6 bases). V was cut by 8 bases and J by 4 bases, with 17 bases left in between. Germline CDR1 and CDR2: LNHDA and SQIVND (reference sequence). The CDR3 extends over 14 amino acids. Full variable domain (rest looked up from reference TRBV19 and TRBJ1-2): DGGITQSPKYLFRKEGQNVTLSCEQNLNHDAMYWYRQDPGQGLRLIYYSQIVNDFQKGDIAEGYSVSREKKESFPLTVTSAQKNPTAFYLCASGGAGVGYGYTFGSGTRLTVV.

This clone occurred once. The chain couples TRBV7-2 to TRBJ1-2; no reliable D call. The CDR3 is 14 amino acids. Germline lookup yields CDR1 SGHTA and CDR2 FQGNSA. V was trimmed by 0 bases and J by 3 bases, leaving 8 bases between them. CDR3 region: CASSLAVGDYGYTF. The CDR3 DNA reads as TGTGCCAGCAGCTTAGCGGTGGGCGACTATGGCTACACCTTC.

DNA for the CDR3: TGTGCCAGCAGCTCAAGGGGGGACGGGGGGTTCTCTGAAGCTTTCTTT. This translates into CASSSRGDGGFSEAFF. The chain joins TRBV11-2 to TRBJ1-1, with D possibly being TRBD1 (6 bases). The V and J ends lost 4 bases and 6 bases respectively, with 21 bases between them. The CDR3 loop spans 16 amino acids. Germline V gene data show CDR1 as SGHAT and CDR2 as FQNNGV.

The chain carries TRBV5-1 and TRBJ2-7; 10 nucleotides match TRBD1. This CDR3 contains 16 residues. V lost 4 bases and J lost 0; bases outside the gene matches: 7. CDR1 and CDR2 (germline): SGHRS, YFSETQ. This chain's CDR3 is CASSPWDRGNSYEQYF. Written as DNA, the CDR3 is TGCGCCAGCAGCCCATGGGACAGGGGCAACTCCTACGAGCAGTACTTC.

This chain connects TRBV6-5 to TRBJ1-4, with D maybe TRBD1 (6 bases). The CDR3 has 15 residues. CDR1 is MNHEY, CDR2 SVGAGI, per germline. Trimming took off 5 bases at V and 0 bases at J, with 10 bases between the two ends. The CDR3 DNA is TGTGCCAGCAGTCGGACAGTCACAACTAATGAAAAACTGTTTTTT. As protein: CASSRTVTTNEKLFF.

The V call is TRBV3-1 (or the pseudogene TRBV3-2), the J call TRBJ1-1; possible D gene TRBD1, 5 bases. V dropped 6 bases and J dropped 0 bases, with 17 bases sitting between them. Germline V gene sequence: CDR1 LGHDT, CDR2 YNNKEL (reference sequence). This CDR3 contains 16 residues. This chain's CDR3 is CASRQDRARMNTEAFF. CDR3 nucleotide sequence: TGTGCCAGCAGACAGGACCGGGCCAGGATGAACACTGAAGCTTTCTTT.

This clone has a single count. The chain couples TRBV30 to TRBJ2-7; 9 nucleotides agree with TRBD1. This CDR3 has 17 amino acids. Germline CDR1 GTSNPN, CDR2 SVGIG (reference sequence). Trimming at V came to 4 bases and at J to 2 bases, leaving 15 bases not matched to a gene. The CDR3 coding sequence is TGTGCCTGGATTCCCCCGGGACAGGGTTCTCCCCCCTACGAGCAGTACTTC. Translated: CAWIPPGQGSPPYEQYF.

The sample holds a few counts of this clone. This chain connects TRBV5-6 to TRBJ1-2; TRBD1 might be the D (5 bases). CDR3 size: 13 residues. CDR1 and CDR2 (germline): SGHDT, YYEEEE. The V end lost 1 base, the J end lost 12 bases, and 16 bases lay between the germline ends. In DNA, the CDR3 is TGTGCCAGCAGCTTGTCGGCAGGGTCTGGGAACACCTTC. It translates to CASSLSAGSGNTF.

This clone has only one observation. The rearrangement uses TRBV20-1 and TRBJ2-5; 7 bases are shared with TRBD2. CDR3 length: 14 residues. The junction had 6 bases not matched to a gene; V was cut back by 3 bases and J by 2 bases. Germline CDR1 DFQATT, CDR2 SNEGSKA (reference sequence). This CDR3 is CSASERGAQETQYF. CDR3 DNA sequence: TGCAGTGCTAGTGAGCGGGGCGCACAAGAGACCCAGTACTTC.

The CDR3 DNA reads as TGTGCCAGTAGTCCGACCCGACAGGGGCGACGAGGGGACGGCTACACCTTC. It translates to CASSPTRQGRRGDGYTF. V usage is TRBV19 and J usage is TRBJ1-2, with 8 bases aligning to TRBD1. V lost 5 bases and J lost 8; bases outside the gene matches: 19. The CDR3 has 17 residues. Germline values: CDR1 LNHDA, CDR2 SQIVND (reference sequence).

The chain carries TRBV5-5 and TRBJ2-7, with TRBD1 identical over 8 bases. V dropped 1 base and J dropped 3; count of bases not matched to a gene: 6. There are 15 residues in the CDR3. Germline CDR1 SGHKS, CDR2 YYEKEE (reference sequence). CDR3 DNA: TGTGCCAGCAGCTTGCTCCGGACAGGGAGCTACGAGCAGTACTTC. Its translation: CASSLLRTGSYEQYF.

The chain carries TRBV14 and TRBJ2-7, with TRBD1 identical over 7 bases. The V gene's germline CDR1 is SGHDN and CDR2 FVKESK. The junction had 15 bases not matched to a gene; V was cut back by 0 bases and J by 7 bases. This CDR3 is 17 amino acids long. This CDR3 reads CASSQDWFGTAFGEQYF. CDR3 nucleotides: TGTGCCAGCAGCCAAGATTGGTTCGGGACAGCGTTTGGGGAGCAGTACTTC.

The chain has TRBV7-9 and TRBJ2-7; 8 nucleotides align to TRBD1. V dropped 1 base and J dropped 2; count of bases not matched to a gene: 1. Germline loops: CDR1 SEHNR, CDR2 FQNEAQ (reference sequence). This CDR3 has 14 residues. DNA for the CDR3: TGTGCCAGCAGCTTAGGGACAGGGACCTACGAGCAGTACTTC. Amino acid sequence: CASSLGTGTYEQYF.